This TCR beta chain comes out of a study of T cells in Graves' hyperthyroidism and ophthalmopathy. About the study: Specimen type is peripheral blood, collected at initial diagnosis prior to any treatment.

The J segment lost 6 bases and the V segment lost 5 bases, leaving 3 bases of the junction unmatched. There are 15 residues in the CDR3. Overall study results and limits: Stable hyperthyroidism and ophthalmopathy were separated using 13 V-J signatures.

Fresh peripheral blood, more than 9 ml, yielded the PBMCs. TCR beta CDR3 regions were amplified from RNA transcripts. TCR CDR3 regions were first amplified by RT-PCR with HTBI primers. TCRdb itself ran the multiplex PCR reads through MiXCR, one entry per CDR3 protein. Among hundreds of thousands of distinct CDR3 sequences listed, 14% were seen once. There are many counts of this clonotype. Its antigen remains unidentified. The receptor was derived from a woman in her forties or fifties with Graves' ophthalmopathy. The chain recombines TRBV12-3 or TRBV12-4 with TRBJ1-6; the match to TRBD1 covers 11 bases. Source material: blood. As DNA, the CDR3 is TGTGCCAGCAGTGGACAGGGGGCAGGTAATTCACCCCTCCACTTT. This codes for CASSGQGAGNSPLHF.